The 29 T cell receptor beta chains reported below all come from one sample, sequenced in a study of beta chain features in type 1 diabetes. Points from the study as a whole: There was a moderate but significant shortening of TCRB CDR3s in all four CD4+ subsets of Type 1 diabetes patients.

Every bit of the isolated RNA underwent reverse transcription, so sequencing read expressed TCRB transcripts. This table comes from immunoSEQ multiplex PCR, and its TCRdb copy is limited to in-frame clones, with some not included. The sample yields roughly 150,000 clones, roughly 10% seen once. For these TCRs, the target antigens are not known. The sequencing input was central memory CD4+ T cells from blood. The receptors derive from a woman aged 25 to 39 with type 1 diabetes.

The sample holds a few counts of this clone. Within the sample, other DNA sequences also encode this same CDR3. The chain joins TRBV29-1 to TRBJ2-5; 7 bases agree with TRBD1. CDR1 and CDR2 (germline): SQVTM, ANQGSEA. Losses at the gene ends were 5 bases for V and 5 bases for J; bases not matched to a gene: 5. The CDR3 loop spans 12 amino acids. This chain's CDR3 is CSVRQGQETQYF. The CDR3 DNA reads TGCAGCGTTAGGCAGGGACAGGAGACCCAGTACTTC.

In this sample, this clone turned up a few times. The genes are TRBV27 and TRBJ2-7, with 9 bases identical to TRBD1. Germline V gene data show CDR1 as MNHEY and CDR2 as SMNVEV (reference sequence). This CDR3 contains 14 residues. V lost 6 bases, J lost 7 bases, and 10 bases stayed unmatched. The chain's CDR3 is CASSPRGQGLEQYF. CDR3 DNA sequence: TGTGCCAGCAGCCCAAGGGGACAGGGCTTGGAGCAGTACTTC.

This clone was observed a handful of times. The rearrangement joins TRBV19 to TRBJ2-5; 9 bases line up with TRBD2. V lost 3 bases, J lost 2 bases, and 10 bases stayed unmatched. Germline assignment: CDR1 LNHDA and CDR2 SQIVND (reference sequence). This CDR3 is 17 amino acids long. The chain's CDR3 is CASSISLAGTNQETQYF. In DNA form, the CDR3 reads TGTGCCAGTAGTATCAGTCTAGCGGGAACCAATCAAGAGACCCAGTACTTC.

In its sample, this clone was seen a few times. CDR3 sequence reads: CASRGLAENTGELFF. The CDR3, as DNA: TGTGCCAGCAGAGGACTAGCGGAGAACACCGGGGAGCTGTTTTTT. The chain carries TRBV27 and TRBJ2-2, with TRBD2 identical over 10 bases. The V segment lost 6 bases and the J segment 1 base; nucleotides outside the gene matches: 2. This CDR3 is 15 amino acids long. Germline CDR1 reads MNHEY; CDR2 reads SMNVEV (reference sequence).

The chain combines TRBV7-2 with TRBJ2-1; 14 bases map to TRBD2. This CDR3 contains 16 residues. V lost 4 bases and J lost 7; bases outside the gene matches: 6. CDR1 is SGHTA, CDR2 FQGNSA, per germline. This CDR3 is CASSSRTSGRRNEQFF. The CDR3 DNA reads TGTGCCAGCAGCTCAAGGACTAGCGGGAGGAGGAATGAGCAGTTCTTC.

The gene calls are TRBV4-1 and TRBJ2-6; 9 nucleotides line up with TRBD2. The ends lost 4 bases at V and 0 bases at J; junction bases unmatched: 13. The V gene's germline CDR1 is MGHRA and CDR2 YSYEKL. The CDR3 is 20 amino acids. CDR3: CASSRHPAGGPLSGANVLTF. The CDR3 DNA sequence: TGCGCCAGCAGCCGCCACCCCGCGGGAGGGCCTCTCTCTGGGGCCAACGTCCTGACTTTC.

This clone turned up a few times. Within the sample, other DNA sequences also encode this same CDR3. The chain has TRBV7-3 and TRBJ1-2, with 8 bases fitting TRBD1. V was clipped by 4 bases and J by 8 bases; unmatched bases: 6. The CDR3 is 13 residues long. The germline gives CDR1 SGHTA, CDR2 FQGTGA. Here the CDR3 reads CASSSGQGYGYTF. The CDR3 bases are TGTGCCAGCAGCTCTGGACAGGGCTACGGCTACACCTTC.

V gene TRBV11-2 combines with J gene TRBJ2-1; 10 nucleotides align to TRBD2. V lost 5 bases, J lost 2 bases, and 3 bases stayed unmatched. This CDR3 has 15 residues. Per germline, CDR1 SGHAT and CDR2 FQNNGV. The CDR3 sequence is CASSHSGRAYNEQFF. CDR3 nucleotides: TGTGCCAGCAGCCACAGCGGGAGGGCCTACAATGAGCAGTTCTTC. The full variable domain, completed using reference TRBV11-2 and TRBJ2-1, is EAGVAQSPRYKIIEKRQSVAFWCNPISGHATLYWYQQILGQGPKLLIQFQNNGVVDDSQLPKDRFSAERLKGVDSTLKIQPAKLEDSAVYLCASSHSGRAYNEQFFGPGTRLTVL.

For this clone: Other nucleotide sequences in the sample specify the same CDR3. The V call is TRBV6-5, the J call TRBJ1-2; D may be TRBD1 (6 bases). V lost 4 bases and J lost 4, with 10 bases in between. This CDR3 comprises 13 residues. From germline, CDR1 is MNHEY and CDR2 SVGAGI. This chain's CDR3 is CASSSDRTYGYTF. The DNA of the CDR3 is TGTGCCAGCAGTTCCGACAGGACCTATGGCTACACCTTC.

This clone was detected a few times. This chain uses TRBV27 with TRBJ1-1, with 8 bases lining up with TRBD1. Looked up from germline, CDR1 is MNHEY and CDR2 is SMNVEV (reference sequence). The CDR3 consists of 15 residues. After removal of 1 base from V and 5 bases from J, the junction contained 6 bases not matched to a gene. The CDR3, as DNA: TGTGCCAGCAGTTTATACCGACAGGGGATGACTGAAGCTTTCTTT. This sequence encodes CASSLYRQGMTEAFF.

This clone was detected a few times. The chain joins TRBV9 to TRBJ1-2, with unresolved D. The CDR3 is 15 amino acids. V lost 4 bases, J lost 4 bases, and 17 bases lay in between. CDR1 and CDR2 from the germline V gene are SGDLS and YYNGEE. The CDR3 protein is CASSRWVGLAYGYTF. CDR3 DNA: TGTGCCAGCAGCCGTTGGGTCGGGTTGGCCTATGGCTACACCTTC.

The J gene is TRBJ2-3, the V gene TRBV30, with no clear D. This CDR3 is built from 13 residues. Germline loops: CDR1 GTSNPN, CDR2 SVGIG (reference sequence). Trimming pared 0 bases from V and 5 bases from J, leaving 9 bases between. In DNA form, the CDR3 reads TGTGCCTGGAGTGTACGTATGAGAGATACGCAGTATTTT. Protein: CAWSVRMRDTQYF.

This clone was seen only a few times. The gene calls are TRBV15 and TRBJ1-1; possibly TRBD1 for D (6 bases). The CDR3 has 13 residues. Germline assignment: CDR1 LNHNV and CDR2 YYDKDF (reference sequence). Trimming took off 4 bases at V and 5 bases at J, with 11 bases between the two ends. CDR3 sequence reads: CATSKGVGTEAFF. CDR3 nucleotide sequence: TGTGCCACCAGCAAGGGGGTGGGGACTGAAGCTTTCTTT. Variable domain in full (rest from reference TRBV15 and TRBJ1-1): DAMVIQNPRYQVTQFGKPVTLSCSQTLNHNVMYWYQQKSSQAPKLLFHYYDKDFNNEADTPDNFQSRRPNTSFCFLDIRSPGLGDTAMYLCATSKGVGTEAFFGQGTRLTVV.

This clone was seen a few times. The V and J genes are TRBV2 and TRBJ2-7, with 8 positions matching TRBD1. The CDR3 runs 14 residues. After removal of 5 bases from V and 4 bases from J, the junction contained 7 bases not matched to a gene. Germline loops: CDR1 SNHLY, CDR2 FYNNEI. CDR3 sequence reads: CASSWTGTQYEQYF. CDR3 sequence (DNA): TGTGCCAGCAGTTGGACAGGGACCCAATACGAGCAGTACTTC.

Details on this clone: A read error may produce the germline difference seen at one junction end. This sample also contains other DNA sequences that code for the same CDR3. The V call is TRBV4-1, the J call TRBJ2-3, with D possibly being TRBD1 (6 bases). Germline values: CDR1 MGHRA, CDR2 YSYEKL. The CDR3 covers 13 residues. DNA for the CDR3: TGTGCCAGCAGCCGAACAGGGACAGATACGCAGTATTTT. As protein: CASSRTGTDTQYF.

The rearrangement uses TRBV10-3 and TRBJ2-1, with a possible D match to TRBD2 (5 bases). The V and J ends lost 4 bases and 7 bases respectively, with 14 bases between them. The CDR3 length is 14 residues. CDR1 and CDR2 from the germline V gene are ENHRY and SYGVKD. The CDR3 protein is CAISGRQAENEQFF. CDR3 nucleotides: TGTGCCATCAGTGGTCGCCAAGCGGAGAATGAGCAGTTCTTC.

A single count supports this clone. The CDR3 region is CASRVTGSENTEAFF. The DNA of the CDR3 is TGTGCCAGCAGAGTGACAGGGTCGGAGAACACTGAAGCTTTCTTT. The J gene is TRBJ1-1, the V gene TRBV7-3, with 7 bases identical to TRBD1. Germline assignment: CDR1 SGHTA and CDR2 FQGTGA. V trimming: 6 bases; J trimming: 1 base; junction bases outside the gene matches: 8. This CDR3 spans 15 amino acids.

This clone has more than one count but fewer than ten. This chain joins TRBV29-1 and TRBJ1-2; no reliable D call. Trimming cost V 4 bases and J 6 bases, with 15 bases left between them. This CDR3 region has 13 residues. Per the germline V gene, CDR1 is SQVTM and CDR2 is ANQGSEA. The CDR3 loop is CSVGGSPWDGYTF. CDR3 DNA sequence: TGCAGCGTTGGAGGATCCCCTTGGGATGGCTACACCTTC.

This clone was seen more than once but under ten times. The CDR3 coding sequence is TGTGCCAGCAGCTTAGACGGGAGCTCCTACAATGAGCAGTTCTTC. The encoded protein is CASSLDGSSYNEQFF. This chain joins TRBV11-3 and TRBJ2-1; D is perhaps TRBD2 (6 bases). Germline CDR1 is SGHNT and CDR2 is YENEEA. Trimming left V 0 bases short and J 0 bases short, with 6 bases between. The CDR3 consists of 15 residues.

This rearrangement joins TRBV5-4 to TRBJ2-5; 13 bases fit TRBD2. Trimming cost V 6 bases and J 2 bases; bases outside gene matches: 7. This CDR3 region has 16 residues. CDR1 and CDR2 from the germline V gene are SGHNT and YYREEE (reference sequence). In DNA, the CDR3 is TGTGCCAGCACCAGGACTAGCGGGAGTATGCAAGAGACCCAGTACTTC. Translated: CASTRTSGSMQETQYF.

This clone was seen a few times. The chain has TRBV5-4 and TRBJ1-5, with D hard to call. The CDR3 covers 14 residues. CDR1 is SGHNT, CDR2 YYREEE, per germline (reference sequence). V was cut by 0 bases and J by 0 bases, with 4 bases left in between. The chain's CDR3 is CASSLDLSNQPQHF. The CDR3 DNA follows: TGTGCCAGCAGCTTGGATCTTAGCAATCAGCCCCAGCATTTT.

The chain uses TRBV15 and TRBJ2-7, with 9 bases that match TRBD1. Losses at the gene ends were 4 bases for V and 7 bases for J; bases not matched to a gene: 8. CDR3 length equals 14 residues. Germline CDR1 reads LNHNV; CDR2 reads YYDKDF (reference sequence). CDR3 sequence: CATSKGQGLREQYF. The CDR3 DNA sequence: TGTGCCACCAGCAAGGGACAGGGTCTGAGGGAGCAGTACTTC.

CDR3 in amino acids: CASSLVGQINSNQPQHF. As DNA, the CDR3 is TGTGCCAGCAGCTTAGTGGGACAGATAAATAGCAATCAGCCCCAGCATTTT. The gene calls are TRBV7-2 and TRBJ1-5, with 7 bases identical to TRBD1. CDR1 and CDR2 (germline): SGHTA, FQGNSA. Trimming took 1 base from V and 0 from J; bases not matched to a gene: 6. The CDR3 spans 17 residues. Complete variable domain (other parts from reference TRBV7-2 and TRBJ1-5): GAGVSQSPSNKVTEKGKDVELRCDPISGHTALYWYRQSLGQGLEFLIYFQGNSAPDKSGLPSDRFSAERTGGSVSTLTIQRTQQEDSAVYLCASSLVGQINSNQPQHFGDGTRLSIL.

In this sample, this clone turned up a few times. J is TRBJ2-1 and V is TRBV7-2, with D perhaps TRBD2 (6 bases). The V gene lost 3 bases and the J gene lost 7 bases, with 16 bases spanning the gap. The CDR3 totals 15 residues. Germline loops: CDR1 SGHTA, CDR2 FQGNSA. CDR3 nucleotide sequence: TGTGCCAGCAGCTTCGGGGGAGCGTCCGGGAATGAGCAGTTCTTC. Translating gives CASSFGGASGNEQFF.

This clone was counted only a few times. The chain is built from TRBV7-3 and TRBJ2-1, with D tentatively TRBD1 (6 bases). V lost 5 bases to trimming and J lost 0 bases, with 11 bases between them. CDR3 length: 15 residues. Germline-derived CDR1 and CDR2 are SGHTA and FQGTGA. CDR3: CASSRTTGSYNEQFF. Written as DNA, the CDR3 is TGTGCCAGCAGCCGGACGACAGGCTCCTACAATGAGCAGTTCTTC. Drawing the rest from reference TRBV7-3 and TRBJ2-1, the complete variable domain is GAGVSQTPSNKVTEKGKYVELRCDPISGHTALYWYRQSLGQGPEFLIYFQGTGAADDSGLPNDRFFAVRPEGSVSTLKIQRTERGDSAVYLCASSRTTGSYNEQFFGPGTRLTVL.

In its sample, this clone was seen a few times. This rearrangement joins TRBV6-5 to TRBJ1-5; D gene uncertain. V was shortened by 6 bases and J by 5 bases, with 8 bases between the two germline ends. This CDR3 region has 12 residues. Germline assignment: CDR1 MNHEY and CDR2 SVGAGI. CDR3 region: CASSNGDQPQHF. The CDR3 coding sequence is TGTGCCAGCAGCAACGGGGATCAGCCCCAGCATTTT.

The chain links TRBV29-1 to TRBJ1-5, with 7 bases fitting TRBD1. Unmatched junction bases numbered 5, after V lost 6 bases and J lost 0 bases. Germline lookup yields CDR1 SQVTM and CDR2 ANQGSEA. The CDR3 is 14 amino acids. The chain's CDR3 is CSVTGDDSNQPQHF. The CDR3 DNA follows: TGCAGCGTCACAGGGGACGATAGCAATCAGCCCCAGCATTTT.

The V gene is TRBV5-4, the J gene TRBJ1-2, with D perhaps TRBD1 (5 bases). Germline V gene lookup returns CDR1 SGHNT and CDR2 YYREEE (reference sequence). V was cut by 4 bases and J by 4 bases, with 14 bases left in between. There are 14 residues in the CDR3. The CDR3 bases are TGTGCCAGCAGCGCCCGGGGGAGTTTCTATGGCTACACCTTC. This gives the protein CASSARGSFYGYTF.

The V gene is TRBV11-2, the J gene TRBJ2-1; the D is unclear. CDR1 is SGHAT and CDR2 is FQNNGV in the germline V gene. The CDR3 totals 17 residues. With 4 bases removed from V and 0 bases from J, the gap between germline ends came to 16 bases. CDR3 region: CASSSTFRLSSYNEQFF. The DNA of the CDR3 is TGTGCCAGCAGCTCGACCTTTCGACTCAGCTCCTACAATGAGCAGTTCTTC.